This T cell receptor beta chain appears in the sequencing data of a study of blood T cell repertoires in COVID-19. For the study at large: Samples came from the United States, Italy and Spain, spanning acute and convalescent COVID-19. Nucleic acid was either cDNA or gDNA, and it came from T cells, B-cell-depleted T cells, or PBMCs.

Trimming cost V 4 bases and J 7 bases; bases outside gene matches: 6. Germline CDR1 reads MDHEN; CDR2 reads SYDVKM. The CDR3 is 13 amino acids. Authors' processing steps: For nucleated cells, counts were estimated from reference gene primer amplification. Produced via immunoSEQ multiplex PCR; TCRdb's table is partial and in-frame only. D and trimming come from the DNA, and the V and J calls and clone size come from that table. The repertoire holds about 190,000 clones, roughly 80% seen once, with over 10% in the top ten. This chain joins TRBV28 and TRBJ1-2; TRBD1 agrees at 7 bases. This TCR came from a woman aged 50 to 60 with acute or convalescent COVID-19. Sequencing was done on a sample of peripheral blood. The CDR3, as DNA: TGTGCCAGCAGTTGGACAGGTTACGGTGGCTACACCTTC. Its protein is CASSWTGYGGYTF.